Listed below are T cell receptor beta chains from one sample, sequenced in a study of T cell repertoires in cytomegalovirus infection. Via MiXCR, TCRdb re-called the reads, giving one row per CDR3 protein. The sample has roughly 320,000 distinct CDR3 sequences; about 9.2% are singletons. The sequencing sample was made of PBMCs. These receptor sequences come from a human donor in good health (CMV status not recorded). Some clones in this sample may be carry-over from other donors' samples. CDR3s leave out the opening cysteine and the closing phenylalanine or tryptophan.

V	J	CDR3
TRBV20-1	TRBJ2-2	SARNRVTGELF
TRBV5-5	TRBJ2-3	ASSLGRVGSDTQY
TRBV27	TRBJ2-2	ASSRTVTGELF
TRBV6-5	TRBJ2-1	ASSYSGRYNEQF
TRBV9	TRBJ2-5	ASSVAREEPLETQY
TRBV20-1	TRBJ1-2	SARDSYGYT
TRBV7-3	TRBJ2-2	ASSLTNRGMATGELF
TRBV11-1	TRBJ2-7	ASSSPVGTVPYEQY
TRBV14	TRBJ1-2	ASSERQGGYT
TRBV25-1	TRBJ2-1	ASRSGPSQF
TRBV28	TRBJ2-1	ASSRTGGLAGYNEQF
TRBV27	TRBJ2-1	ASSRGGQGNEQF
TRBV10-3	TRBJ1-1	AISEGQGGTEAF
TRBV20-1	TRBJ1-2	SARWQGAGGYT
TRBV28	TRBJ1-5	ASIKGGRGDNQPQH
TRBV10-2	TRBJ2-7	ASSESRRYEQY
TRBV7-7	TRBJ1-3	ATGQGNTIY
TRBV19	TRBJ1-5	ASSPLVVSNQPQH
TRBV10-1	TRBJ2-1	ASSEPGQGAWNEQF
TRBV28	TRBJ1-2	ATGEGAYGYT
TRBV29-1	TRBJ2-1	SVEGSAPSYNEQF
TRBV12-3/TRBV12-4	TRBJ2-3	ASSPPRRFSTDTQY